This T cell receptor (beta chain) appears in the sequencing data of a study of blood T cell repertoires in COVID-19. Across the whole study: Samples taken during acute and convalescent COVID-19 were collected in the United States, Italy and Spain. T cells, B-cell-depleted T cells, or PBMCs provided the cDNA or gDNA that served as material.

The trim removed 1 base at V and 4 bases at J, leaving 8 bases unmatched. Germline CDR1 LGHDT, CDR2 YNNKEL (reference sequence). The CDR3 covers 17 residues. Original handling: Reference gene primer amplification in the assay estimated nucleated cell counts. TCRdb's copy holds only in-frame clones and misses some; the assay was immunoSEQ multiplex PCR. The D gene and trimming were derived from the DNA, and the V and J assignments and clone size from that table. The table has roughly 74,000 clones, just under 85% seen once. This receptor was identified in a man between 65 and 79 years old with acute or convalescent COVID-19. V gene TRBV3-1 (or the pseudogene TRBV3-2) combines with J gene TRBJ2-3; 10 bases line up with TRBD2. Sequencing input: peripheral blood. The CDR3 sequence: CASSQGEAGGPPDTQYF. The CDR3 DNA reads TGTGCCAGCAGCCAAGGGGAAGCGGGGGGGCCTCCAGATACGCAGTATTTT.